This is a list of T cell receptor beta chains from one sample in a study of blood T cells in healthy people across ages. Each CDR3 protein is one row after TCRdb ran MiXCR on the 5' RACE reads. The sample yields 650,000 to 950,000 distinct CDR3 sequences, 40% to 50% seen once. Sequences were obtained from blood. Every receptor here comes from a man aged 55 to 70 in good health. The CDR3 runs from the conserved cysteine through the conserved F or W. A D gene is named only where the DNA matches it firmly. The size field is filled for only some rows; it gives once, few, many or a size class.

clone_size	v_call	d_call	j_call	cdr3_nt	cdr3_aa
few	TRBV6-5	NA	TRBJ2-1	TGTGCCAGCAGTTACGGACACCAGGTTGAGCAGTTCTTC	CASSYGHQVEQFF
NA	TRBV6-5	TRBD1	TRBJ1-2	TGTGCCAGCAGTTCGGGACAGGAGGGCTACACCTTC	CASSSGQEGYTF
NA	TRBV6-2/TRBV6-3	TRBD2	TRBJ2-3	TGTGCCAGCAGTCCCCTAGCGGGGGGTACCCACACAGATACGCAGTATTTT	CASSPLAGGTHTDTQYF
NA	TRBV6-5	NA	TRBJ2-7	TGTGCCAGCAGAGACGGGCAGAGCTCCTACAATGAGCAGTACTTC	CASRDGQSSYNEQYF
many	TRBV29-1	NA	TRBJ2-7	TGCAGCGTAGAAACAGGGGAGGGCTCCTACGAGCAGTACTTC	CSVETGEGSYEQYF
few	TRBV6-2/TRBV6-3	TRBD1	TRBJ1-4	TGTGCCAGCAGTTACTCGACAGGGGGCGAAAAACTGTTTTTT	CASSYSTGGEKLFF
many	TRBV29-1	NA	TRBJ2-5	TGCAGCGTTGGTCTCCAGGGCAACCAAGAGACCCAGTACTTC	CSVGLQGNQETQYF
many	TRBV7-2	NA	TRBJ1-2	TGTGCCAGCAGCTTAGTTCCCTCCAGCAACGGCTACACCTTC	CASSLVPSSNGYTF
NA	TRBV27	TRBD1	TRBJ1-1	TGTGCCAGCGGGAACAGGGGGCAGCATGAAGCTTTCTTT	CASGNRGQHEAFF
few	TRBV6-2/TRBV6-3	NA	TRBJ2-7	TGTGCCAGCAGTAGGCCCTTGGGGCAGGGCTTTCCCGAGCAGTACTTC	CASSRPLGQGFPEQYF
NA	TRBV7-2	TRBD1	TRBJ2-1	TGTGCCAGCAGCTTAGTGGGGACAGGGCGTTCTAATGAGCAGTTCTTC	CASSLVGTGRSNEQFF
NA	TRBV11-1	NA	TRBJ1-2	TGTGCCAGCAGCCCGGCGGCCAACTATGGCTACACCTTC	CASSPAANYGYTF
many	TRBV13	NA	TRBJ2-5	TGTGCCAGCAGCTTAAGGGGAGACGGGGGCCAAGAGACCCAGTACTTC	CASSLRGDGGQETQYF
NA	TRBV20-1	NA	TRBJ1-1	TGCAGTGCTAGAGCCTATGGTGGTGGGAACACTGAAGCTTTCTTT	CSARAYGGGNTEAFF
NA	TRBV9	NA	TRBJ1-6	NA	CASSVGRGNSPLDF
NA	TRBV3-1	NA	TRBJ2-4	TGTGCCAGCAGCGACCAACCCAGCACAGGGCCCAAAAACATTCAGTACTTC	CASSDQPSTGPKNIQYF
once	TRBV2	TRBD1	TRBJ1-2	TGTGCCAGCACCCCGGGGGGACAGGGGATGATGTATGGCTACACCTTC	CASTPGGQGMMYGYTF
NA	TRBV6-2/TRBV6-3	TRBD1	TRBJ2-2	TGTGCCAGCAGCACAGGGACAGCGAACACCGGGGAGCTGTTTTTT	CASSTGTANTGELFF
many	TRBV15	NA	TRBJ1-4	TGTGCCACCAGCAGAGATGGACCCAATGAAAAACTGTTTTTT	CATSRDGPNEKLFF
NA	TRBV5-1	NA	TRBJ2-5	TGCGCCAGCAGCCTAAACGGGGTCCCGCAAGAGACCCAGTACTTC	CASSLNGVPQETQYF
NA	TRBV6-2/TRBV6-3	NA	TRBJ2-7	TGTGCCAGCAGCTCCAGGGCCCTCCCAGGGTCCCAGTACTTC	CASSSRALPGSQYF
NA	TRBV2	NA	TRBJ1-1	TGTGCCAGCAGTGATGACCCGACCGGTACTTTCTTT	CASSDDPTGTFF
NA	TRBV4-3	TRBD2	TRBJ2-5	TGCGCCAGCAGCCAAGGAGGACTAGCGGGGGGACATTCGGAGACCCAGTACTTC	CASSQGGLAGGHSETQYF
NA	TRBV7-2	TRBD1	TRBJ2-7	TGTGCCAGCACCCTAAGGGGACAGGGCGCCTACGAGCAGTACTTC	CASTLRGQGAYEQYF
NA	TRBV14	NA	TRBJ2-3	TGTGCCAGCAGCATCAGTACCGGAATCACAGATACGCAGTATTTT	CASSISTGITDTQYF
few	TRBV12-3/TRBV12-4	TRBD2	TRBJ2-1	TGTGCCAGCAGGGGACTAGCGGGGCACTACAATGAGCAGTTCTTC	CASRGLAGHYNEQFF
NA	TRBV3-1	NA	TRBJ2-2	TGTGCCAGCAGCCAAGATCCCGGGGGTAACACCGGGGAGCTGTTTTTT	CASSQDPGGNTGELFF
many	TRBV7-8	NA	TRBJ2-5	TGTGCCAGCAGCTTCCCGGGACTCCAAGAGACCCAGTACTTC	CASSFPGLQETQYF
NA	TRBV6-2/TRBV6-3	TRBD2	TRBJ2-1	TGTGCCAGCAGGGTTAGCGGGGGGGTATACAATGAGCAGTTCTTC	CASRVSGGVYNEQFF
NA	TRBV2	NA	TRBJ2-7	TGTGCCAGCACCCTCCCCATAGCCTACGAGCAGTACTTC	CASTLPIAYEQYF
once	TRBV9	NA	TRBJ1-1	TGTGCCAGCAGCGTAGCGGGGTCCATGAACACTGAAGCTTTCTTT	CASSVAGSMNTEAFF
NA	TRBV11-2	NA	TRBJ2-1	TGTGCCAGCAGCTTAGGTGGGCCTGAGCAGTTCTTC	CASSLGGPEQFF
many	TRBV29-1	NA	TRBJ1-2	TGCAGCGTTGAGACGGTAGATCTCTATGGCTACACCTTC	CSVETVDLYGYTF
many	TRBV6-2/TRBV6-3	TRBD1	TRBJ2-5	TGTGCCAGCAGTTACTCCGGGACAGGGAAAGAGACCCAGTACTTC	CASSYSGTGKETQYF
NA	TRBV6-5	TRBD1	TRBJ2-7	TGTGCCAACAGTGGGAACAGGGGCTACGAGCAGTACTTC	CANSGNRGYEQYF
NA	TRBV7-9	TRBD2	TRBJ2-1	TGTGCCAGCAGCCCGGGGGGGCAGGGGAGGCAGTTCTTC	CASSPGGQGRQFF
few	TRBV29-1	NA	TRBJ2-7	TGCAGCGTTACCATAACGGGACGGGCCGAGCAGTACTTC	CSVTITGRAEQYF
NA	TRBV7-9	NA	TRBJ2-3	TGTGCCAGCTTTTCAAACCTTCTTACCACAGATACGCAGTATTTT	CASFSNLLTTDTQYF
NA	TRBV7-9	TRBD2	TRBJ2-7	TGTGCCAGCAGCTTAGGGACTAGCCACGAGCAGTACTTC	CASSLGTSHEQYF
few	TRBV2	NA	TRBJ2-6	TGTGCCAGCAGTGGAAACAGGGCGCCTGGGGCCAACGTCCTGACTTTC	CASSGNRAPGANVLTF
NA	TRBV6-6	TRBD2	TRBJ2-1	TGTGCCAGCAGCAGGGAGCGGGGGGGCTACAATGAGCAGTTCTTC	CASSRERGGYNEQFF
NA	TRBV9	NA	TRBJ2-7	TGTGCCAGCAGCGTAGGCACCACTGGTGGGCAGTACTTC	CASSVGTTGGQYF
NA	TRBV5-5	TRBD1	TRBJ1-2	TGTGCCAGCAGCTTGGGGGACAGGGTATATTACTATGGCTACACCTTC	CASSLGDRVYYYGYTF
once	TRBV3-1	NA	TRBJ1-1	TGTGCCAGCAGCCCGGAGGGCACTGAAGCTTTCTTT	CASSPEGTEAFF
few	TRBV25-1	TRBD1	TRBJ1-2	TGTGCCAGCAGTGAATTCGGTGGGACAGGCCGAACCTTTTATGGCTACACCTTC	CASSEFGGTGRTFYGYTF